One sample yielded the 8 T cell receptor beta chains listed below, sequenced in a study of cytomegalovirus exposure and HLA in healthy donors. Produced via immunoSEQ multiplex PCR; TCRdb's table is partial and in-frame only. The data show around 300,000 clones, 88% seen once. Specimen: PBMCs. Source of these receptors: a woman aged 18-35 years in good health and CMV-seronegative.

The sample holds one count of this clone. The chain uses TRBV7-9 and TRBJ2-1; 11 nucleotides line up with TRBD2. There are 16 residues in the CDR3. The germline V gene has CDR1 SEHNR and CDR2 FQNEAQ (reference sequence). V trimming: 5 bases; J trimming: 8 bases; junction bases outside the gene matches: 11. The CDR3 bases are TGTGCCAGCAGCACCCCCGGGACTAGCGGCCCCCATGAGCAGTTCTTC. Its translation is CASSTPGTSGPHEQFF.

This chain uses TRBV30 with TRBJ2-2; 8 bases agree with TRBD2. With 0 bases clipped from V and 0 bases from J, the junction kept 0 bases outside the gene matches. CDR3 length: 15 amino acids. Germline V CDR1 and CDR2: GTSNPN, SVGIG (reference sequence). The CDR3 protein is CAWSVLAANTGELFF. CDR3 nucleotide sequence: TGTGCCTGGAGTGTACTAGCGGCGAACACCGGGGAGCTGTTTTTT.

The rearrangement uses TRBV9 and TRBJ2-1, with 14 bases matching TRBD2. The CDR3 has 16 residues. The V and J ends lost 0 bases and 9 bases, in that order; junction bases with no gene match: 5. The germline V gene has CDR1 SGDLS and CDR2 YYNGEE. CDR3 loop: CASSVAGTSGRGEQFF. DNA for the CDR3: TGTGCCAGCAGCGTAGCCGGGACTAGCGGGAGAGGTGAGCAGTTCTTC.

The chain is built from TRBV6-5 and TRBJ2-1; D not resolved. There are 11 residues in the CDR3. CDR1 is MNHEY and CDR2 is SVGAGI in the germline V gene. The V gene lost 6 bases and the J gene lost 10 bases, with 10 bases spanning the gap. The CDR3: CASSRSKEQFF. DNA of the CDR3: TGTGCCAGCAGCCGTAGCAAAGAGCAGTTCTTC.

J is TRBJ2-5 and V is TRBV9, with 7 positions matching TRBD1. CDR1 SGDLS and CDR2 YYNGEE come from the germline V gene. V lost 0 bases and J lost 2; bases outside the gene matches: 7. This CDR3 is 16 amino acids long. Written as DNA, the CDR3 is TGTGCCAGCAGCGTAGGAGGGGGCGCAACTCAAGAGACCCAGTACTTC. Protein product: CASSVGGGATQETQYF.

CDR3 residues: CASSVAVTGAQETQYF. The CDR3 region has the DNA TGTGCCAGCAGCGTAGCCGTGACTGGGGCTCAAGAGACCCAGTACTTC. J is TRBJ2-5 and V is TRBV9, with a possible D match to TRBD1 (5 bases). Trimming cost V 0 bases and J 2 bases, with 14 bases left between them. Germline V lookup: CDR1 SGDLS, CDR2 YYNGEE. The CDR3 sequence is 16 residues long.

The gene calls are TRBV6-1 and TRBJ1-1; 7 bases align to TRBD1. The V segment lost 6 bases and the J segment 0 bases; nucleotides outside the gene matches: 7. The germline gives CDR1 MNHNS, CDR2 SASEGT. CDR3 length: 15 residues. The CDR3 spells CASRIDGQVNTEAFF. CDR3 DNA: TGTGCCAGCAGGATAGACGGACAGGTGAACACTGAAGCTTTCTTT.

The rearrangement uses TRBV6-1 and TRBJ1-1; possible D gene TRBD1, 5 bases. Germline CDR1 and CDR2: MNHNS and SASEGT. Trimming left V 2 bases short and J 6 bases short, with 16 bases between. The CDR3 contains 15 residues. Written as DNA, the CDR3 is TGTGCCAGCAGTGAACTGTTGGGGGGTATTGCTGAAGCTTTCTTT. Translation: CASSELLGGIAEAFF.